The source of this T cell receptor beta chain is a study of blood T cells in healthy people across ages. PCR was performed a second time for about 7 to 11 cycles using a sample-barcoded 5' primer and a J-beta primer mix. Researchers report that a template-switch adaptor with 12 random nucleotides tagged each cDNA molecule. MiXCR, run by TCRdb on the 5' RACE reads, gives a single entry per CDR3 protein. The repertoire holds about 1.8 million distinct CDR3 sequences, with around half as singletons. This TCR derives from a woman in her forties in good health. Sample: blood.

CDR3 loop: CASSVQGDTGELFF. CDR3 nucleotides: TGCGCCAGCAGCGTCCAGGGGGACACCGGGGAGCTGTTTTTT. This chain connects TRBV5-1 to TRBJ2-2, with TRBD1 matching 7 bases. Germline CDR1 and CDR2: SGHRS and YFSETQ. The CDR3 runs 14 residues. Germline trimming cut 4 bases from V and 3 bases from J; bases unmatched to any gene: 3.